The 22 T cell receptor beta chains below were found in one sample sequenced in a study of blood T cell repertoires in COVID-19. The repertoire was sequenced with immunoSEQ multiplex PCR; TCRdb's copy has only in-frame clones and lacks some. The profile covers under 200,000 clones, with around nine tenths appearing a single time and around 3.5% taken by the ten largest. The sample comprised peripheral blood. The receptors derive from a man in his sixties or seventies with acute or convalescent COVID-19.

V gene TRBV4-3 combines with J gene TRBJ2-3; tentative D call: TRBD2 (6 bases). CDR3 length: 15 amino acids. The V end lost 4 bases, the J end lost 1 base, and 12 bases lay between the germline ends. Germline-derived CDR1 and CDR2 are LGHNA and YSLEER. This CDR3 is CASSLRRGGTDTQYF. CDR3 nucleotides: TGCGCCAGCAGCCTGAGACGCGGGGGCACAGATACGCAGTATTTT.

The chain has TRBV12-5 and TRBJ2-6, with a tentative D call TRBD1 (6 bases). The V end lost 5 bases, the J end lost 1 base, and 9 bases lay between the germline ends. Looked up from germline, CDR1 is LGHNT and CDR2 is FRNRAP. This CDR3 has 15 residues. In DNA, the CDR3 is TGTGCTAGTGGTCCCGGACAGTCTGGGGCCAACGTCCTGACTTTC. This encodes CASGPGQSGANVLTF.

CDR3 amino acids: CASSPSGGEETQYF. The DNA for the CDR3 is TGCGCCAGCAGCCCTAGCGGGGGCGAAGAGACCCAGTACTTC. The chain employs TRBV5-1 and TRBJ2-5, with 10 bases lining up with TRBD2. From germline, CDR1 is SGHRS and CDR2 YFSETQ. The CDR3 runs to 14 residues. J was trimmed by 3 bases and V by 4 bases; bases with no gene match: 3. Full variable domain (missing parts from reference TRBV5-1 and TRBJ2-5): KAGVTQTPRYLIKTRGQQVTLSCSPISGHRSVSWYQQTPGQGLQFLFEYFSETQRNKGNFPGRFSGRQFSNSRSEMNVSTLELGDSALYLCASSPSGGEETQYFGPGTRLLVL.

The chain has TRBV19 and TRBJ1-1; 9 bases are a match to TRBD1. The J segment lost 8 bases and the V segment lost 8 bases, leaving 15 bases of the junction unmatched. Germline CDR1 is LNHDA and CDR2 is SQIVND (reference sequence). The CDR3 has 15 amino acids. The CDR3 sequence: CASRIRTGELSEAFF. The CDR3 region has the DNA TGTGCCAGTCGAATCAGGACAGGGGAACTCTCGGAAGCTTTCTTT. Variable domain in full (rest from reference TRBV19 and TRBJ1-1): DGGITQSPKYLFRKEGQNVTLSCEQNLNHDAMYWYRQDPGQGLRLIYYSQIVNDFQKGDIAEGYSVSREKKESFPLTVTSAQKNPTAFYLCASRIRTGELSEAFFGQGTRLTVV.

This chain joins TRBV5-6 and TRBJ1-2; D perhaps matches TRBD1 (5 bases). This CDR3 contains 15 residues. Between the trimmed V and J ends, which lost 4 bases and 8 bases, there was a span of 21 bases. The germline V gene has CDR1 SGHDT and CDR2 YYEEEE. In DNA, the CDR3 is TGTGCCAGCAGCCAAAGTGGAGGGGCCCTGGGGGGCTACACCTTC. Its protein is CASSQSGGALGGYTF.

CDR3 DNA sequence: TGTGCCTGGAGTATTGTGGGCATATCACCCCTCCACTTT. Protein: CAWSIVGISPLHF. This chain connects TRBV30 to TRBJ1-6; the D is unclear. Trimming removed 2 bases from V and 10 bases from J, with 12 bases in between. The CDR3 consists of 13 residues. Germline CDR1 and CDR2: GTSNPN and SVGIG (reference sequence).

The V and J genes are TRBV10-3 and TRBJ2-2; TRBD1 matches 9 bases. The CDR3 spans 15 residues. CDR1 is ENHRY, CDR2 SYGVKD, per germline. With 2 bases clipped from V and 6 bases from J, the junction kept 4 bases outside the gene matches. Here the CDR3 reads CAISEPRQGAGELFF. The CDR3 nucleotides read TGTGCCATCAGTGAGCCGAGACAGGGGGCCGGGGAGCTGTTTTTT.

This clone was seen a single time. CDR3 amino acids: CASSAGTGVLEQYF. CDR3 DNA sequence: TGTGCCAGCAGCGCCGGGACAGGGGTCCTCGAGCAGTACTTC. The chain recombines TRBV9 with TRBJ2-7; 10 bases map to TRBD1. The length of the CDR3 is 14 residues. The trim removed 3 bases at V and 6 bases at J, leaving 6 bases unmatched. Germline CDR1 and CDR2: SGDLS and YYNGEE.

The V and J genes are TRBV29-1 and TRBJ2-5; D is possibly TRBD1 (6 bases). V shed 3 bases and J shed 5 bases, with 13 bases lying between them. The CDR3 loop spans 13 amino acids. Germline assignment: CDR1 SQVTM and CDR2 ANQGSEA. CDR3 region: CSVDLGAAETQYF. The CDR3 DNA follows: TGCAGCGTTGACCTGGGGGCTGCGGAGACCCAGTACTTC.

The chain has TRBV12-3 or TRBV12-4 and TRBJ2-7, with 7 bases that match TRBD2. The CDR3 contains 13 residues. Trimming removed 6 bases from V and 7 bases from J; junction bases left unmatched: 9. DNA of the CDR3: TGTGCCAGCAGCCGCACGGGGGGTGGGGAGCAGTACTTC. Encoded protein: CASSRTGGGEQYF.

With regard to this clone: The sample carries other DNA sequences with the same CDR3. The chain carries TRBV7-9 and TRBJ2-3; 7 nucleotides match TRBD1. The CDR3 is 14 residues long. J was trimmed by 3 bases and V by 5 bases; bases with no gene match: 5. The V gene's germline CDR1 is SEHNR and CDR2 FQNEAQ (reference sequence). The CDR3 coding sequence is TGTGCCAGCAGCCGACAGGGCTGGACAGATACGCAGTATTTT. Translating gives CASSRQGWTDTQYF.

The rearrangement joins TRBV2 to TRBJ1-2; 9 positions match TRBD1. V trimming: 4 bases; J trimming: 6 bases; junction bases outside the gene matches: 6. CDR1 SNHLY and CDR2 FYNNEI come from the germline V gene. The CDR3 has 14 residues. Here the CDR3 reads CASSGDREGNGYTF. As DNA, the CDR3 is TGTGCCAGCAGTGGGGACAGGGAGGGGAATGGCTACACCTTC.

V usage is TRBV6-1 and J usage is TRBJ2-5; 8 bases line up with TRBD1. This CDR3 contains 16 residues. CDR1 and CDR2 from the germline V gene are MNHNS and SASEGT. The V gene end was trimmed by 4 bases and the J gene end by 2 bases; junction bases not matched to a gene: 9. CDR3 loop: CASSASPGTGQETQYF. The CDR3 region has the DNA TGTGCCAGCAGTGCTTCGCCCGGGACAGGACAAGAGACCCAGTACTTC.

This chain uses TRBV5-1 with TRBJ1-5; D is possibly TRBD1 (6 bases). This CDR3 is 15 amino acids long. Trimming pared 0 bases from V and 7 bases from J, leaving 14 bases between. Germline V gene data show CDR1 as SGHRS and CDR2 as YFSETQ. CDR3 in DNA: TGCGCCAGCAGCTTGGGAGGGAGTACAGGGCAGCCCCAGCATTTT. It codes for CASSLGGSTGQPQHF.

This sequence joins TRBV6-5 and TRBJ2-5; TRBD1 aligns across 8 bases. Per the germline V gene, CDR1 is MNHEY and CDR2 is SVGAGI. The J segment lost 5 bases and the V segment lost 5 bases, leaving 4 bases of the junction unmatched. This CDR3 is built from 13 residues. The CDR3 DNA reads TGTGCCAGCAGTCTCAGGGGGCGGGAGACCCAGTACTTC. This sequence encodes CASSLRGRETQYF.

The rearrangement uses TRBV4-3 and TRBJ2-1; a weak D match, TRBD2 (5 bases). Germline CDR1 is LGHNA and CDR2 is YSLEER. The CDR3 runs to 17 residues. The V and J ends lost 0 bases and 3 bases respectively, with 15 bases between them. This chain's CDR3 is CASSQDVRGLDYNEQFF. In DNA, the CDR3 is TGCGCCAGCAGCCAAGATGTACGAGGACTGGACTACAATGAGCAGTTCTTC.

J is TRBJ1-3 and V is TRBV6-5, with 8 bases lining up with TRBD1. V lost 3 bases and J lost 7; bases outside the gene matches: 8. The V gene's germline CDR1 is MNHEY and CDR2 SVGAGI. This CDR3 contains 15 residues. The CDR3 here is CASSYFGTGGNTIYF. CDR3 DNA sequence: TGTGCCAGCAGTTATTTCGGGACAGGCGGGAACACCATATATTTT.

This clone was observed a handful of times. Here the CDR3 reads CASSYSAGTEAFF. The CDR3 nucleotides read TGTGCCAGCAGTTATAGCGCGGGCACTGAAGCTTTCTTT. J is TRBJ1-1 and V is TRBV27, with unresolved D. Per the germline V gene, CDR1 is MNHEY and CDR2 is SMNVEV (reference sequence). This CDR3 has 13 amino acids. Trimming pared 4 bases from V and 4 bases from J, leaving 10 bases between.

This chain links TRBV12-3 or TRBV12-4 with TRBJ1-5; D call uncertain. The CDR3 runs 13 residues. Trimming removed 2 bases from V and 5 bases from J, with 7 bases in between. CDR3 DNA: TGTGCCAGCAGTTTAACCGGGGATCAGCCCCAGCATTTT. Translating it yields CASSLTGDQPQHF.

This clone was recorded once. The J gene is TRBJ2-3, the V gene TRBV5-1; 8 nucleotides agree with TRBD2. V shed 1 base and J 2 bases; nucleotides not matched to a gene: 6. Germline V CDR1 and CDR2: SGHRS, YFSETQ. The CDR3 length is 16 residues. The CDR3 loop is CASSLRREGLTDTQYF. DNA for the CDR3: TGCGCCAGCAGCTTGCGTCGGGAGGGCCTCACAGATACGCAGTATTTT.

As to this clone: The junction departs from the called germline gene at one end, perhaps through a read error. The chain recombines TRBV7-7 with TRBJ2-2; 8 positions match TRBD1. The CDR3 is 16 amino acids. Germline CDR1 and CDR2: SSHAT and FNYEAQ (reference sequence). Here the CDR3 reads CASSSDRVGVTGELFF. CDR3 nucleotides: TGTGCTAGCAGCTCGGACAGGGTCGGTGTAACCGGGGAGCTGTTTTTT.

V and J are TRBV5-1 and TRBJ2-1, with 12 bases that match TRBD2. Trimming cost V 6 bases and J 3 bases; bases outside gene matches: 1. Germline lookup yields CDR1 SGHRS and CDR2 YFSETQ. The CDR3 covers 14 residues. CDR3 residues: CASTTSGSYNEQFF. DNA of the CDR3: TGCGCCAGCACGACTAGCGGGAGCTACAATGAGCAGTTCTTC.